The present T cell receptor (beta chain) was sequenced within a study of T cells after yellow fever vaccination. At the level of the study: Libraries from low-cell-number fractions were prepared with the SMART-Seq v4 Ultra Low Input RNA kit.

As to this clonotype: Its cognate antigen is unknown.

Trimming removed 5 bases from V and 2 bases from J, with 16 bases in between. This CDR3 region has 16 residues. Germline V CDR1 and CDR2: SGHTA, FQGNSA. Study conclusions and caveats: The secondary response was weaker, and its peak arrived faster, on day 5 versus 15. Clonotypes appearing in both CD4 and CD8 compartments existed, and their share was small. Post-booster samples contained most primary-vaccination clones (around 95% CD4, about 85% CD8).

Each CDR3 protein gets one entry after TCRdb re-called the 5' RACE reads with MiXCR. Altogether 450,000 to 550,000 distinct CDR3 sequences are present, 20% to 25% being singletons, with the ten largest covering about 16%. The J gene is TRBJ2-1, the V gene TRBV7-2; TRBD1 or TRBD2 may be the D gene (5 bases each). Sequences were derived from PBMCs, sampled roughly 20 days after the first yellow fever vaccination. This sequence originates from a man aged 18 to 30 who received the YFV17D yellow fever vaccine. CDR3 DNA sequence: TGTGCCAGCAGCCCGGCCGGGACCACCGCCTACAATGAGCAGTTCTTC. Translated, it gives CASSPAGTTAYNEQFF.